This T cell receptor (beta chain) appears in the sequencing data of a study of human T cells and chemical hapten exposure. Specified time point: patch test 1, 2 weeks after DPC sensitization. Treatment reported: therapeutic diphenylcyclopropenone sensitization with weekly scalp DPC. The germline gives CDR1 KGHDR, CDR2 SFDVKD. The V end was cut by 3 bases, the J end by 2 bases, with 15 bases between. The CDR3 consists of 16 residues. This clonotype was picked up many times. TCRdb re-called the RACE reads with MiXCR, one entry per CDR3 protein. The sample lists 150,000 to 200,000 distinct CDR3 sequences; roughly 15% were seen once.

This TCR derives from a woman under 40 with alopecia areata. Some clones in this sample may be carry-over from other donors' samples. Sample: whole blood, taken in connection with sensitization to the hapten diphenylcyclopropenone (DPC). This chain connects TRBV24-1 to TRBJ2-5, with a possible D match to TRBD2 (7 bases). This chain's CDR3 is CATSDGGASVQETQYF. CDR3 in DNA: TGTGCCACCAGTGATGGGGGGGCTAGCGTGCAAGAGACCCAGTACTTC.